These 18 T cell receptor beta chains came from one sample sequenced in a study of control samples from healthy donors and cancer patients. Clones were sequenced by immunoSEQ multiplex PCR, and TCRdb holds only the in-frame ones, with some missing. The repertoire includes about 98,000 clones, around 82% of them detected once, and roughly 2% sits in the top ten. The sequencing sample was made of blood. These receptors were obtained from a man in his fifties or sixties in good health.

The CDR3 protein is CASRGTSGLYPFF. The DNA of the CDR3 is TGCGCCAGCAGGGGGACTAGCGGGCTTTACCCGTTCTTC. V gene TRBV5-1 combines with J gene TRBJ2-1; 12 bases fit TRBD2. Unmatched junction bases numbered 9, after V lost 5 bases and J lost 15 bases. The germline V gene encodes CDR1 SGHRS and CDR2 YFSETQ. This CDR3 is 13 amino acids long.

This clone was counted between two and nine times. The chain carries TRBV4-1 and TRBJ1-1; D is unresolved. Between the trimmed V and J ends, which lost 6 bases and 3 bases, there was a span of 5 bases. This CDR3 region has 11 residues. Germline CDR1 is MGHRA and CDR2 is YSYEKL. This CDR3 reads CASRRDTEAFF. CDR3 sequence (DNA): TGCGCCAGCAGGAGGGACACTGAAGCTTTCTTT.

The CDR3 nucleotides are TGTGCCACCAGTGATTTAACAGAGGGCACAGATACGCAGTATTTT. Protein sequence: CATSDLTEGTDTQYF. This chain links TRBV24-1 with TRBJ2-3; D uncertain. Trimming cost V 1 base and J 1 base, with 8 bases left between them. This CDR3 spans 15 amino acids. Germline V gives CDR1 KGHDR, CDR2 SFDVKD.

V usage is TRBV21-1 and J usage is TRBJ1-5. TRBV21-1 is a recognized pseudogene. The CDR3 length is 15 residues. The CDR3 reads CASTHFRESNQPQHF. DNA of the CDR3: TGTGCCAGCACCCACTTTAGGGAGAGCAATCAGCCCCAGCATTTT.

This chain uses TRBV12-5 with TRBJ2-7, with 7 bases aligning to TRBD1. With V trimmed by 7 bases and J by 2 bases, 5 bases remained unmatched. The CDR3 is 13 residues long. Germline-derived CDR1 and CDR2 are LGHNT and FRNRAP. The CDR3 sequence is CASAQTGAYEQYF. The CDR3 DNA is TGTGCTAGTGCCCAAACAGGGGCCTACGAGCAGTACTTC.

This clone was seen a handful of times. This sequence joins TRBV28 and TRBJ1-6; D is ambiguous. This CDR3 comprises 15 residues. Trimming left V 2 bases short and J 2 bases short, with 7 bases between. CDR1 is MDHEN and CDR2 is SYDVKM in the germline V gene. Here the CDR3 DNA reads TGTGCCAGCAGTTTAGAGGCAACCTATAATTCACCCCTCCACTTT. This gives the protein CASSLEATYNSPLHF.

This clone turned up a few times. The chain links TRBV2 to TRBJ2-2; D is ambiguous. The germline V gene has CDR1 SNHLY and CDR2 FYNNEI. This CDR3 has 13 residues. The V and J ends lost 5 bases and 5 bases respectively, with 9 bases between them. CDR3 sequence: CASSNRWTGELFF. In nucleotides, the CDR3 is TGTGCCAGCAGTAACCGATGGACCGGGGAGCTGTTTTTT. The complete variable domain, with remaining parts taken from reference TRBV2 and TRBJ2-2, reads EPEVTQTPSHQVTQMGQEVILRCVPISNHLYFYWYRQILGQKVEFLVSFYNNEISEKSEIFDDQFSVERPDGSNFTLKIRSTKLEDSAMYFCASSNRWTGELFFGEGSRLTVL.

CDR3 sequence reads: CASGPGGGTQYF. DNA for the CDR3: TGTGCCAGCGGCCCAGGGGGGGGGACCCAGTACTTC. The chain has TRBV12-3 or TRBV12-4 and TRBJ2-5, with D possibly called TRBD1 or TRBD2 (7 bases each). The CDR3 runs to 12 residues. With 8 bases removed from V and 7 bases from J, the gap between germline ends came to 14 bases.

J is TRBJ2-2 and V is TRBV11-3; 11 positions match TRBD2. Germline V CDR1 and CDR2: SGHNT, YENEEA. Germline trimming cut 4 bases from V and 6 bases from J; bases unmatched to any gene: 10. The CDR3 runs 17 residues. The CDR3 protein is CASSSASSGRWSGELFF. The CDR3 region has the DNA TGTGCCAGCAGCTCCGCTTCTAGCGGGAGGTGGTCCGGGGAGCTGTTTTTT.

The V and J genes are TRBV4-2 and TRBJ2-3, with TRBD2 identical over 14 bases. CDR3 size: 16 residues. Germline CDR1 is LGHNA and CDR2 is YNFKEQ. With 0 bases clipped from V and 4 bases from J, the junction kept 0 bases outside the gene matches. CDR3 sequence: CASSQEGLAGADTQYF. The CDR3 DNA reads TGTGCCAGCAGCCAAGAGGGACTAGCGGGAGCAGATACGCAGTATTTT.

This clone showed up just a few times. CDR3: CASTEAWTGELFF. The DNA of the CDR3 is TGTGCCAGCACAGAAGCGTGGACCGGGGAGCTGTTTTTT. The J gene is TRBJ2-2, the V gene TRBV6-6; no reliable D call. In germline, CDR1 is MNHNY, CDR2 SVGAGI (reference sequence). This CDR3 contains 13 residues. V lost 7 bases, J lost 5 bases, and 11 bases lay in between.

The sample holds a few counts of this clone. The gene calls are TRBV6-5 and TRBJ2-5, with 9 bases lining up with TRBD1. Germline V gene data show CDR1 as MNHEY and CDR2 as SVGAGI. This CDR3 comprises 15 residues. With 7 bases clipped from V and 4 bases from J, the junction kept 10 bases outside the gene matches. The CDR3 DNA sequence: TGTGCCAGCACCCTGGGACAGGGATGGGGAGAGACCCAGTACTTC. Translating it yields CASTLGQGWGETQYF.

V is TRBV29-1 and J is TRBJ2-2; 10 bases agree with TRBD1. The CDR3 spans 14 residues. CDR1 is SQVTM and CDR2 is ANQGSEA in the germline V gene. The V gene end was trimmed by 3 bases and the J gene end by 6 bases; junction bases not matched to a gene: 4. The chain's CDR3 is CSVETGGLAGELFF. The DNA of the CDR3 is TGCAGCGTTGAGACAGGGGGCTTAGCCGGGGAGCTGTTTTTT.

The V gene is TRBV6-5, the J gene TRBJ1-2; D uncertain. The germline V gene has CDR1 MNHEY and CDR2 SVGAGI. The CDR3 is 13 amino acids. Trimming took 7 bases from V and 0 from J, leaving 9 bases between them. Here the CDR3 reads CASMRASNYGYTF. CDR3 nucleotide sequence: TGTGCCAGCATGAGGGCCTCTAACTATGGCTACACCTTC.

The rearrangement links TRBV6-5 to TRBJ1-2, with no clear D. V was pared by 5 bases and J by 4 bases, with 14 bases between. The CDR3 is 14 amino acids. Germline assignment: CDR1 MNHEY and CDR2 SVGAGI. The CDR3, as DNA: TGTGCCAGCAGTACCGTCCCGTGGAGCTATGGCTACACCTTC. It yields the protein CASSTVPWSYGYTF.

The V gene is TRBV25-1, the J gene TRBJ1-3, with D tentatively TRBD1 (5 bases). CDR1 and CDR2 (germline): MGHDK, SYGVNS. V shed 6 bases and J shed 4 bases, with 16 bases lying between them. The CDR3 extends over 15 amino acids. CDR3 sequence: CASSLTGQGGNTIYF. In nucleotides, the CDR3 is TGTGCCAGCAGCCTTACAGGTCAGGGAGGAAACACCATATATTTT.

This clone has just a few counts. This chain connects TRBV12-3 or TRBV12-4 to TRBJ1-2; unclear D gene. The CDR3 length is 12 residues. V was pared by 3 bases and J by 5 bases, with 7 bases between. Here the CDR3 reads CASSFAGYGYTF. CDR3 nucleotides: TGTGCCAGCAGTTTTGCGGGGTATGGCTACACCTTC.

The chain has TRBV28 and TRBJ2-1; no clear D. V shed 7 bases and J shed 0 bases, with 10 bases lying between them. Germline V lookup: CDR1 MDHEN, CDR2 SYDVKM. The CDR3 length is 14 residues. The CDR3 nucleotides read TGTGCCAGCACACGGCCGAGCTCCTACAATGAGCAGTTCTTC. As protein: CASTRPSSYNEQFF.